The source of this T cell receptor beta chain is a study of OX40 agonist ivuxolimab in advanced cancers. In the study overall: Ivuxolimab was an agonistic, fully human IgG2 monoclonal antibody directed against OX40 (CD134), a costimulatory receptor. In the dose-escalation cohort, roughly 82% of patients were male, and the mean age was approximately 60 years with a range of roughly 20 to 79. Prior anti-PD-1, anti-PD-L1 or anti-CTLA-4 therapy was permitted, and checkpoint inhibitors had been received by less than 45% of dose-escalation patients. Of the roughly 52 patients in dose escalation, about 20 had hepatocellular carcinoma, approximately 15 had melanoma, 9 had renal cell carcinoma and 9 had head and neck cancer. Intravenous ivuxolimab was administered to patients every 2 weeks at six dose levels: 0.01, 0.1, 0.3, 1.5, 3 and 10 mg/kg. Partial responses occurred in three dose-escalation patients, of whom one had hepatocellular carcinoma and two had cutaneous melanoma. The purpose of peripheral TCRbeta sequencing was to test whether ivuxolimab changed TCR sequence diversity and led to clonal T-cell expansion. The paper describes the monotherapy dose-escalation part (N = 52 patients) of the phase I trial of ivuxolimab.

To sequence the TCRbeta CDR3 region, genomic DNA was isolated from the sorted cells. The immunoSEQ Assay was used to sequence the TCRbeta CDR3 regions. The table was pulled from immuneACCESS by TCRdb, which kept in-frame rearrangements only. Such tables lose some clones; where checked, under half of the loss comes from unresolved V genes, and the rest has no known cause. The sample has about 68,000 clones on record, 80% to 90% of them singletons. Of the sample, 1.5% to 2% falls within the top ten clones. Patients with a history of autoimmune disease or receiving systemic immunosuppression were excluded from the trial. Peripheral blood for TCR sequencing was collected from all dose cohorts at baseline, on cycle 4 day 1, and on cycle 7 day 1. Samples were obtained from an open-label, multicenter, first-in-human phase I dose-escalation trial of ivuxolimab. Adults with locally advanced or metastatic melanoma, renal cell carcinoma, hepatocellular carcinoma or head and neck squamous cell carcinoma were enrolled in the trial. Before TCR sequencing, CD4+ and CD8+ T cells were separately sorted from peripheral blood.

Of note for this clone: It lacks a known antigen. The sample holds no much larger clone one base away, and base qualities are not on file.

The research as a whole found: In partial responders in the 0.1-3.0 mg/kg groups, normalized peripheral clonal expansion was found to be among the lowest, especially among CD8+ T cells. On average, CD8+ T cells showed more expanded clones than CD4+ T cells after ivuxolimab. At doses from 0.1 to 3.0 mg/kg, clonal expansion was seen in both CD4+ and CD8+ blood T cells between baseline and week 6. Antigen specificity was not determined for the clonally expanded peripheral T cells. Low levels of normalized T-cell clonal expansion were also seen in some patients who did not respond.

Here the sequenced sample was CD4+ or CD8+ T cells sorted from blood, taken in a trial of the OX40 agonist ivuxolimab. The receptor was derived from an adult with an advanced solid tumor such as melanoma, head and neck, liver or kidney cancer.

The nucleotides are TGCGCCAGCAGGGACCCAAACAATGAGCAGTTCTTC. Its protein is CASRDPNNEQFF. This receptor chain uses TRBV10-2 and TRBJ2-1; no D gene can be assigned with confidence. The CDR3 holds 12 amino acids from the cysteine to the phenylalanine. Just the 36-base CDR3 DNA is kept, in frame starting at base 1. The germline V gene encodes CDR1 WSHSY and CDR2 SAAADI. Trimming at the junction amounts to 6 bases on V and 5 bases on J, and the germline ends lie 8 bases apart.